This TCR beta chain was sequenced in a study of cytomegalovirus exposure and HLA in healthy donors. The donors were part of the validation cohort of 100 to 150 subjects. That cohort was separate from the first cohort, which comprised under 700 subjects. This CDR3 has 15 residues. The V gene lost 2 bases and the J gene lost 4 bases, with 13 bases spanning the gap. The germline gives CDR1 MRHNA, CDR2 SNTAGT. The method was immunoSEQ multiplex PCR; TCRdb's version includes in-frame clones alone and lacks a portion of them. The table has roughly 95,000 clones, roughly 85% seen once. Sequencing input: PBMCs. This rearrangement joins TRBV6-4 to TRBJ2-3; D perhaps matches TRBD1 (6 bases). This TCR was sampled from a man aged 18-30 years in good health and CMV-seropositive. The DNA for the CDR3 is TGTGCCAGCAGTGACACGGGTACAGGGTCAGATACGCAGTATTTT. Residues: CASSDTGTGSDTQYF.